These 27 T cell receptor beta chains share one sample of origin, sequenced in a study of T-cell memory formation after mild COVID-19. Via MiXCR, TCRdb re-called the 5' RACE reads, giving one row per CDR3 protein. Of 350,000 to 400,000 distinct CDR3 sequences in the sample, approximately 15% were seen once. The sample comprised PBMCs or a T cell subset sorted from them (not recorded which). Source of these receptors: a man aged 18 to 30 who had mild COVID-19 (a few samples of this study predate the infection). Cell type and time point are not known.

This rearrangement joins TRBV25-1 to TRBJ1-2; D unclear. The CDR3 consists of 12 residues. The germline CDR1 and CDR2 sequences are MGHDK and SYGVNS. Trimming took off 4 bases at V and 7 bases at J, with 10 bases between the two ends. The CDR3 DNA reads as TGTGCCAGCAGTGTACCAGGTGTTGGCTACACCTTC. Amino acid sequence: CASSVPGVGYTF.

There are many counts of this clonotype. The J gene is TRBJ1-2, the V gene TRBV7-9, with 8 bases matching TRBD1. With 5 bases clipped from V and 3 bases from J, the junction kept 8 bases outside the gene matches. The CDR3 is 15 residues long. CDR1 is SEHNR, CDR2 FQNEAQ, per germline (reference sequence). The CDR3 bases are TGTGCCAGCAGCAGTTACGGACAGGGATACTATGGCTACACCTTC. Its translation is CASSSYGQGYYGYTF. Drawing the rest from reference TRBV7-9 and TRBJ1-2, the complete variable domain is DTGVSQNPRHKITKRGQNVTFRCDPISEHNRLYWYRQTLGQGPEFLTYFQNEAQLEKSRLLSDRFSAERPKGSFSTLEIQRTEQGDSAMYLCASSSYGQGYYGYTFGSGTRLTVV.

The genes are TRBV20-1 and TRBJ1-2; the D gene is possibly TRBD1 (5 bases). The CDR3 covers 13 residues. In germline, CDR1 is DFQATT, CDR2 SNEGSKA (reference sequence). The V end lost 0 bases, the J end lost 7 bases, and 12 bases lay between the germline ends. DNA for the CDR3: TGCAGTGCTAGAGAAGGGGAGGTTTCTGGCTACACCTTC. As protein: CSAREGEVSGYTF.

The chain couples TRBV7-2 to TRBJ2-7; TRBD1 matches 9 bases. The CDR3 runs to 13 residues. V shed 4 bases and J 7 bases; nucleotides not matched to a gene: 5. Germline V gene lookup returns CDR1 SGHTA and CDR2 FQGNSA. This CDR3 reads CASSSYRGPEQYF. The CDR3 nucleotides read TGTGCCAGCAGCTCATACAGGGGGCCGGAGCAGTACTTC.

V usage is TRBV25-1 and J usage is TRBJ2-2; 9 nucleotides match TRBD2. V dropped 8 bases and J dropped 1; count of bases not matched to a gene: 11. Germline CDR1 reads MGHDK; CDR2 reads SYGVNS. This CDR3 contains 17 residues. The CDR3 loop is CASGPAGGILNTGELFF. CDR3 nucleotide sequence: TGTGCCAGCGGACCAGCGGGGGGCATTTTGAACACCGGGGAGCTGTTTTTT.

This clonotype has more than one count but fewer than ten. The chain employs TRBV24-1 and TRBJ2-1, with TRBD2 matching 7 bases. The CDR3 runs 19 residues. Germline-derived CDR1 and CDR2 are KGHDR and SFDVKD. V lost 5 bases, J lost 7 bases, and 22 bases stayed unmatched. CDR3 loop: CATSGPQKSGTIQLNEQFF. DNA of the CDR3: TGTGCCACCAGTGGGCCGCAGAAATCCGGGACTATCCAACTGAATGAGCAGTTCTTC.

The CDR3 spells CASSYGLGSPNEQFF. CDR3 bases: TGTGCCAGTAGTTACGGACTGGGGTCGCCCAATGAGCAGTTCTTC. The chain recombines TRBV19 with TRBJ2-1; possibly TRBD2 for D (5 bases). The CDR3 totals 15 residues. Germline CDR1 reads LNHDA; CDR2 reads SQIVND (reference sequence). The V and J ends lost 5 bases and 6 bases respectively, with 17 bases between them. The full variable domain, rest sourced from reference TRBV19 and TRBJ2-1, is DGGITQSPKYLFRKEGQNVTLSCEQNLNHDAMYWYRQDPGQGLRLIYYSQIVNDFQKGDIAEGYSVSREKKESFPLTVTSAQKNPTAFYLCASSYGLGSPNEQFFGPGTRLTVL.

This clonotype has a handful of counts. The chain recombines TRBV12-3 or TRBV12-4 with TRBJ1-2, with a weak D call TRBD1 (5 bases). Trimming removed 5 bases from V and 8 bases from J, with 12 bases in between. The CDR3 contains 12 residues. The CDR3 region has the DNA TGTGCCAGCAGTGGGACTCACATCGGCTACACCTTC. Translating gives CASSGTHIGYTF.

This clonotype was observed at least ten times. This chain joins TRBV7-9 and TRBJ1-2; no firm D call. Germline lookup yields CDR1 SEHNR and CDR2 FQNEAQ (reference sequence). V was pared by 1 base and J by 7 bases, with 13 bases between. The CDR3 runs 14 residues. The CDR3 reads CASSLGVPSGGYTF. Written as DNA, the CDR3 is TGTGCCAGCAGCTTAGGGGTCCCTAGCGGTGGCTACACCTTC.

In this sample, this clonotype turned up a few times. The CDR3 protein is CASSYQGIGTEAFF. The CDR3 region has the DNA TGTGCCAGCAGTTACCAGGGGATAGGCACTGAAGCTTTCTTT. The V and J genes are TRBV6-5 and TRBJ1-1, with a tentative D call TRBD1 (6 bases). Looked up from germline, CDR1 is MNHEY and CDR2 is SVGAGI. CDR3 size: 14 residues. The ends were cut back, 2 bases at V and 4 bases at J, with 11 bases in the middle.

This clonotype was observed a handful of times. The CDR3 bases are TGCAGAGCGACTCAAGGGAGCAATCAGCCCCAGCATTTT. Its protein is CRATQGSNQPQHF. The chain carries TRBV20-1 and TRBJ1-5, with no clear D. Germline values: CDR1 DFQATT, CDR2 SNEGSKA (reference sequence). The CDR3 runs to 13 residues.

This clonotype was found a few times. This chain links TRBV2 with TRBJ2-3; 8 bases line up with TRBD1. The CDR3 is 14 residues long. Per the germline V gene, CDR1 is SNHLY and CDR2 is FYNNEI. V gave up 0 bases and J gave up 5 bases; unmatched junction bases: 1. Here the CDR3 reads CASSEAQGGDTQYF. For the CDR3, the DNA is TGTGCCAGCAGTGAAGCACAGGGGGGAGATACGCAGTATTTT.

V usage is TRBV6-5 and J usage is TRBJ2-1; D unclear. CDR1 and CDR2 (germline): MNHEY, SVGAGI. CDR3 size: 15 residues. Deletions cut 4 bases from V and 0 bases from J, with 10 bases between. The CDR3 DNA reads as TGTGCCAGCAGTTTCGGACGGGTCTCCTACAATGAGCAGTTCTTC. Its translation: CASSFGRVSYNEQFF.

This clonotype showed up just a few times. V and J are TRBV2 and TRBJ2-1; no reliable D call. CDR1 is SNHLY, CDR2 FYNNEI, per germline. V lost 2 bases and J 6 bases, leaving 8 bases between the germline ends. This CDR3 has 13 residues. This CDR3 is CASSETSFNEQFF. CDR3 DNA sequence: TGTGCCAGCAGTGAAACCAGCTTCAATGAGCAGTTCTTC.

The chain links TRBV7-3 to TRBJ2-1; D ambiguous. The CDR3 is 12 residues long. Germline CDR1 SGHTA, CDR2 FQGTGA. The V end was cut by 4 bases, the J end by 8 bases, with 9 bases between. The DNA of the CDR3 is TGTGCCAGCAGCTCCTCCGGCGATGAGCAGTTCTTC. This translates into CASSSSGDEQFF.

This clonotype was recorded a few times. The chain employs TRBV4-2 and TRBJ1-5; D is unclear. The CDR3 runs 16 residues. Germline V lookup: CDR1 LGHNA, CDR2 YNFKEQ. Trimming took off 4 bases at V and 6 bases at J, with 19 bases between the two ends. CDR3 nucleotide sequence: TGTGCCAGCAGCCCCGAGGTAGGGCATAGGGTTCAGCCCCAGCATTTT. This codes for CASSPEVGHRVQPQHF.

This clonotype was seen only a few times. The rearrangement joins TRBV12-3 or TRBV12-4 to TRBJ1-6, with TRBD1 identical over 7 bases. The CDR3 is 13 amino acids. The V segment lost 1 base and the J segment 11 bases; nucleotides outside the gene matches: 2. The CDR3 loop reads CASSLDRGTPLHF. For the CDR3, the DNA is TGTGCCAGCAGTTTAGACAGGGGAACACCCCTCCACTTT.

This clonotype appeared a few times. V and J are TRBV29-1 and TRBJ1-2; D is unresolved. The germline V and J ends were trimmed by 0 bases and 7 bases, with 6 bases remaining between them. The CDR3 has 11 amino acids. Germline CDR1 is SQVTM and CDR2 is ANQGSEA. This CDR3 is CSVEDLAGYTF. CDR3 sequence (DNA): TGCAGCGTTGAAGATTTGGCTGGCTACACCTTC.

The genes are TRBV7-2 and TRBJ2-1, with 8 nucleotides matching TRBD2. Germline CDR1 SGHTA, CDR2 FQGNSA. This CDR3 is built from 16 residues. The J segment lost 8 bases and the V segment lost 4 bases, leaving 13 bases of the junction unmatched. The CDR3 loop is CASSWVAGGVRDEQFF. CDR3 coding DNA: TGTGCCAGCAGCTGGGTGGCCGGGGGGGTTCGGGATGAGCAGTTCTTC.

The CDR3 coding sequence is TGCGCCAGCAGCTTGGCCGAATGGAATTCACCCCTCCACTTT. Its translation is CASSLAEWNSPLHF. The chain couples TRBV5-1 to TRBJ1-6, with D unclear. V was pared by 0 bases and J by 7 bases, with 8 bases between. The CDR3 loop spans 14 amino acids. From germline, CDR1 is SGHRS and CDR2 YFSETQ.

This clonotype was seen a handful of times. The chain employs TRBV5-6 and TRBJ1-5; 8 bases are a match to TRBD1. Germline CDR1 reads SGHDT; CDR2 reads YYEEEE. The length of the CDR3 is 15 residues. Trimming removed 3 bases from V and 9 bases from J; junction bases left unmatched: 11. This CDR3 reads CASSSYGQGPWPQHF. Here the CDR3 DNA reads TGTGCCAGCAGCTCATATGGACAGGGACCTTGGCCCCAGCATTTT.

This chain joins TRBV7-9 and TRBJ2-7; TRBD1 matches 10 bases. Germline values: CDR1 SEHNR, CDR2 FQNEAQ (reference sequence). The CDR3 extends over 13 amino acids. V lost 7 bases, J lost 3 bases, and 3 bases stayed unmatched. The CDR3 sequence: CASTWTGGYEQYF. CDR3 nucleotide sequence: TGTGCCAGCACGTGGACAGGGGGCTACGAGCAGTACTTC.

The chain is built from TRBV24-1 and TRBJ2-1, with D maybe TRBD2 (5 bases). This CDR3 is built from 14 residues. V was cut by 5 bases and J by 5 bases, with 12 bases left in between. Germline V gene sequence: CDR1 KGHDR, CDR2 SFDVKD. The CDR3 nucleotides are TGTGCCACCAGTGCCGGACTGCCGAACAATGAGCAGTTCTTC. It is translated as CATSAGLPNNEQFF.

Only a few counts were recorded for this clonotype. The CDR3 sequence is CASTLTGDNSPLHF. The CDR3 region has the DNA TGTGCCAGCACCCTGACAGGGGACAATTCACCCCTCCACTTT. The chain is built from TRBV12-3 or TRBV12-4 and TRBJ1-6; 8 bases align to TRBD1. J lost 7 bases, V lost 7 bases, and 6 bases had no gene match. The CDR3 is made up of 14 amino acids.

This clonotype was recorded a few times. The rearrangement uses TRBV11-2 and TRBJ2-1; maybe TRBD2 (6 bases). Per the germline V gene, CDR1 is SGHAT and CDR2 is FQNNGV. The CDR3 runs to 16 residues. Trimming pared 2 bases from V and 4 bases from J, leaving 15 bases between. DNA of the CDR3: TGTGCCAGCAGCTTATTGTCGGTTGCGGGATACAATGAGCAGTTCTTC. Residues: CASSLLSVAGYNEQFF.

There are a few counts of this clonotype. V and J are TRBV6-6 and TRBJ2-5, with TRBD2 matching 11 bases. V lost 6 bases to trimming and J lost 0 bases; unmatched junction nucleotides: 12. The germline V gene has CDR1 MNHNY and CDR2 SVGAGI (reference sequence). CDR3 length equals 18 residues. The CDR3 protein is CASRPTSGGMAYQETQYF. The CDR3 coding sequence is TGTGCCAGCAGGCCAACTAGCGGGGGCATGGCGTACCAAGAGACCCAGTACTTC.

CDR3 DNA: TGCAGTGCGCTCAGGGGCTCCTACGAGCAGTACTTC. Translating gives CSALRGSYEQYF. The chain carries TRBV20-1 and TRBJ2-7; possibly TRBD1 for D (6 bases). This CDR3 region has 12 residues. CDR1 DFQATT and CDR2 SNEGSKA come from the germline V gene (reference sequence). With 6 bases removed from V and 0 bases from J, the gap between germline ends came to 9 bases.